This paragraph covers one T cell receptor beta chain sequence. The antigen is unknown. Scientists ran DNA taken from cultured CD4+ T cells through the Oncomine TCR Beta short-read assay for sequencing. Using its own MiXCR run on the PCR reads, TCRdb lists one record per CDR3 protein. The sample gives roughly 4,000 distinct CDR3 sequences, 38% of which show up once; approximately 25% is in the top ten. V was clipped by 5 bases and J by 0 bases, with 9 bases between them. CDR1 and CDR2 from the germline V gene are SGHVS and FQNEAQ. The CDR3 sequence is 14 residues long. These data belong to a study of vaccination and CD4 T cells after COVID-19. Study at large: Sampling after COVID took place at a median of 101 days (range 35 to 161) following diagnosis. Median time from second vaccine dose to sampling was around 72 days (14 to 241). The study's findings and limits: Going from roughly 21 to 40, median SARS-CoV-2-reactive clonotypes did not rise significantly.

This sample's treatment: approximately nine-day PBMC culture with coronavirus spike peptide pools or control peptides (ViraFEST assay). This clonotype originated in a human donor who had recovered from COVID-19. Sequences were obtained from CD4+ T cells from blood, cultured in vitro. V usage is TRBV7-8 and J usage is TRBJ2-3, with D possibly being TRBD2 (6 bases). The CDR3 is CASSPGTSTDTQYF. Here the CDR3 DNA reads TGTGCCAGCAGCCCTGGGACTAGCACAGATACGCAGTATTTT.